This T cell receptor (beta chain) was observed in a study of post-analysis software for immune sequencing data. Overall study: The disease courses spanned relapsing-remitting, secondary progressive and progressive-relapsing forms of multiple sclerosis.

Included in the TCR beta cDNA libraries were unique molecular identifiers. Input populations of 1 to 10 million T cells gave rise to around 480,000 cDNA molecules. TCRdb re-called the PCR reads through MiXCR, storing one row per CDR3 protein. Among about 540,000 distinct CDR3 sequences listed, about a third were seen once. Germline CDR1 is KGHDR and CDR2 is SFDVKD. CDR3 length equals 15 residues. V dropped 3 bases and J dropped 5 bases, with 13 bases sitting between them. Whole-study findings and limits: Significantly lower normalized Chao1 diversity was found in patients with multiple sclerosis relative to controls. Higher frequency in patients than in controls was seen for five TRBV segments, with TRBV5-6, TRBV5-1 and TRBV20-1 among them. Pronounced co-clustering by F measure was evident among identically batched samples.

There are a few counts of this clonotype. Its specificity is unknown. This clonotype originated in a girl younger than 18 with multiple sclerosis. V and J are TRBV24-1 and TRBJ2-1; possible D gene TRBD1, 6 bases. Sequenced material: blood. CDR3 residues: CATSDPGQTNNEQFF. In DNA, the CDR3 is TGTGCCACCAGTGATCCCGGACAGACCAACAATGAGCAGTTCTTC.